A selection of T cell receptor beta chains follows, all from one sample in a study of OX40 agonist ivuxolimab in advanced cancers. This table comes from immunoSEQ multiplex PCR, and its TCRdb copy is limited to in-frame clones, with some not included. This table has about 64,000 clones, about nine tenths appearing once. Sequenced material: CD4+ or CD8+ T cells sorted from blood, taken in a trial of the OX40 agonist ivuxolimab. The receptors come from an adult with an advanced solid tumor such as melanoma, head and neck, liver or kidney cancer. Each CDR3 is given with its conserved first and last residue. A D gene is named only where the DNA matches it firmly. Clone size, where shown, is once, few, many, or a class for clones that have expanded.

d_call j_call clone_size v_call cdr3_length cdr3_nt cdr3_aa
NA TRBJ2-2 NA TRBV7-9 18 TGTGCCAGCAGCTCCCTCCTCAATCCGGGTCTAAACACCGGGGAGCTGTTTTTT CASSSLLNPGLNTGELFF
NA TRBJ2-3 NA TRBV27 15 TGTGCCAGCAGTTCGCCCTCACTAGGCACAGATACGCAGTATTTT CASSSPSLGTDTQYF
TRBD1 TRBJ2-2 few TRBV30 15 TGTGCCTGGAGTAGAGGGGGCGCGAACACCGGGGAGCTGTTTTTT CAWSRGGANTGELFF
NA TRBJ2-1 once TRBV5-1 14 TGCGCCAGCAGCTTGGGGGAGGATTACAATGAGCAGTTCTTC CASSLGEDYNEQFF
NA TRBJ1-4 NA TRBV30 14 TGTGCCTGGAGTGGGGGAGGGTCATATGAAAAACTGTTTTTT CAWSGGGSYEKLFF
TRBD2 TRBJ2-1 NA TRBV5-4 19 TGTGCCAGCAGCTTGGGGGTTGGGAGCGGGAGAAGCTCCTACAATGAGCAGTTCTTC CASSLGVGSGRSSYNEQFF
TRBD2 TRBJ2-5 once TRBV5-4 15 TGTGCCAGCAGCCGGGGGGCGGGAGGGGCAGAGACCCAGTACTTC CASSRGAGGAETQYF
TRBD2 TRBJ2-3 NA TRBV18 18 TGTGCCAGCTCACCACCGATCACTTTAGCGGGAGCCACAGATACGCAGTATTTT CASSPPITLAGATDTQYF
NA TRBJ1-3 NA TRBV29-1 11 TGCAGCGTTCTTATGGGGTCCACCATATATTTT CSVLMGSTIYF
NA TRBJ1-2 NA TRBV27 16 TGTGCCAGCAGTACTATCACCTTCAGGATATCCTATGGCTACACCTTC CASSTITFRISYGYTF
TRBD2 TRBJ2-3 NA TRBV27 13 TGTGCCAGCAGCTTTCGGGAGGGAGATACGCAGTATTTT CASSFREGDTQYF
NA TRBJ1-1 NA TRBV30 13 TGTGCCTGGAGTTCTCGGCGGGACACTGAAGCTTTCTTT CAWSSRRDTEAFF
NA TRBJ1-2 NA TRBV2 12 TGTGCCAGCAGTAGACAGGATATCGGCTACACCTTC CASSRQDIGYTF
NA TRBJ2-2 once TRBV19 15 TGTGCCAGTAGTATAGTTGGCGGTAACACCGGGGAGCTGTTTTTT CASSIVGGNTGELFF
TRBD1 TRBJ1-1 NA TRBV2 15 TGTGCCAGCAGTAACCAACCGGGACAGGGGTCTGAAGCTTTCTTT CASSNQPGQGSEAFF
TRBD1 TRBJ2-1 NA TRBV10-3 14 TGTGCCATCCTGTCGGGACAGGGGGCCGATGAGCAGTTCTTC CAILSGQGADEQFF
NA TRBJ2-2 NA TRBV7-2 16 TGTGCCAGCAGCTTAGTCTCGACTTCCCACACCGGGGAGCTGTTTTTT CASSLVSTSHTGELFF
NA TRBJ2-3 NA TRBV28 13 TGTGCCAGCAGCCAACCGGGAACCGGGACGCAGTATTTT CASSQPGTGTQYF
NA TRBJ2-7 NA TRBV19 16 TGTGCCAGTAGTATAGGGGGCGCTCAGCCTATCTACGAGCAGTACTTC CASSIGGAQPIYEQYF
TRBD2 TRBJ2-1 NA TRBV7-3 15 TGTGCCAGCAGCTTACTAGCGGGAGGGAATAATGAGCAGTTCTTC CASSLLAGGNNEQFF
NA TRBJ2-5 few TRBV4-1 14 TGCGCCAGCAGCCTCACACAGGGAGATGAGACCCAGTACTTC CASSLTQGDETQYF
NA TRBJ2-1 NA TRBV12-5 14 TGTGCTAGTGGTTTGGACGGGACCACCAATGAGCAGTTCTTC CASGLDGTTNEQFF
NA TRBJ1-5 NA TRBV18 14 TGTGCCAGCTCACCCTTCGGGGGGGATCAGCCCCAGCATTTT CASSPFGGDQPQHF
NA TRBJ2-1 NA TRBV9 14 TGTGCCAGCAGCGTTAACCTACTGCGCAATGAGCAGTTCTTC CASSVNLLRNEQFF
TRBD2 TRBJ2-3 few TRBV18 16 TGTGCCAGCTCACCAGGGACTAGCGGCTTATCAGATACGCAGTATTTT CASSPGTSGLSDTQYF
NA TRBJ2-6 NA TRBV19 15 TGTGCCAGTAGGACCAGACAGGCTGGGGCCAACGTCCTGACTTTC CASRTRQAGANVLTF
NA TRBJ2-7 NA TRBV29-1 13 TGCAGCGTTGCGCACGGGTCCACCTACGAGCAGTACTTC CSVAHGSTYEQYF
TRBD1 TRBJ2-7 NA TRBV14 14 TGTGCCAGCAGCCGAGACAGGGTTCGCGACGAGCAGTACTTC CASSRDRVRDEQYF
NA TRBJ2-7 NA TRBV6-1 14 TGTGCCAGCAGCACAGGATTGGAGCTAGGGCGGCAGTACTTC CASSTGLELGRQYF
NA TRBJ2-3 NA TRBV6-6 14 TGTGCCAGCAGTTATCAGGGGCTGATAGATACGCAGTATTTT CASSYQGLIDTQYF
NA TRBJ2-2 NA TRBV5-1 14 TGCGCCAGCAGCTTGGCTCAGTCGGCCGGGGAGCTGTTTTTT CASSLAQSAGELFF
NA TRBJ1-2 NA TRBV10-3 11 TGTGCCATCAGTGAGTCGACTCGGATATTCTTC CAISESTRIFF
TRBD1 TRBJ1-2 NA TRBV19 14 TGTGCCAGTAGTGCCCAGGGGGCAGGGGATGGCTACACCTTC CASSAQGAGDGYTF
NA TRBJ2-1 once TRBV7-3 13 TGTGCCAGCAGCTCGACAGGTCTCGATGAGCAGTTCTTC CASSSTGLDEQFF
NA TRBJ2-7 NA TRBV2 12 TGTGCCAGCAGTGAATTACAGGCCGAGCAGTACTTC CASSELQAEQYF
NA TRBJ2-2 NA TRBV2 15 TGTGCCAGCAGTGATCGGCAGGGTGGCACCGGGGAGCTGTTTTTT CASSDRQGGTGELFF
NA TRBJ2-7 NA TRBV5-1 14 TGCGCCAGCAGCTTGTCGGGGGCAGCCTACGAGCAGTACTTC CASSLSGAAYEQYF
NA TRBJ2-5 NA TRBV2 13 TGTGCCATCCTCAACAGGGAAGTTGAGACCCAGTACTTC CAILNREVETQYF
NA TRBJ1-6 NA TRBV2 12 TGTGCCAGCAGTGTCGGCAATTCACCCCTCCACTTT CASSVGNSPLHF
NA TRBJ2-1 NA TRBV15 13 TGTGCCACCAGCTGGGGGCAGGGTGGTGAGCAGTTCTTC CATSWGQGGEQFF
NA TRBJ1-1 NA TRBV28 12 TGTGCCAGCAGTTTGAGGAGGAATTCAGCTTTCTTT CASSLRRNSAFF
NA TRBJ2-3 NA TRBV30 15 TGTGCCTGGAGTATTGGGGGAGGCGGGCGAGATACGCAGTATTTT CAWSIGGGGRDTQYF
NA TRBJ2-3 NA TRBV10-3 13 TGTGCCATCAGTGCGAGTAGCACAGATACGCAGTATTTT CAISASSTDTQYF
NA TRBJ1-2 NA TRBV5-1 15 TGCGCCAGCAGCCCCTGGACGGACCGGGACTATGGCTACACCTTC CASSPWTDRDYGYTF